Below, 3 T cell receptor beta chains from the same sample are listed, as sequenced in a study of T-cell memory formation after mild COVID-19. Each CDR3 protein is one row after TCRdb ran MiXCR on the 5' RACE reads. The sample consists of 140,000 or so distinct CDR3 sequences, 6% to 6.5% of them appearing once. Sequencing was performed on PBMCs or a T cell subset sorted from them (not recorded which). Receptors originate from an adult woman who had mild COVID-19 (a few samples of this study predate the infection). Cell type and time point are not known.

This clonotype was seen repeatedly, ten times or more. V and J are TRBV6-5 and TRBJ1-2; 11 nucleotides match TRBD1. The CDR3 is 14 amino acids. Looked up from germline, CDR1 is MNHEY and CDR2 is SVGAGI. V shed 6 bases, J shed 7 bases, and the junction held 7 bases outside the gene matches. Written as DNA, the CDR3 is TGTGCCAGCAGAGTGGACAGGGGGCCCAGTGGCTACACCTTC. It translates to CASRVDRGPSGYTF.

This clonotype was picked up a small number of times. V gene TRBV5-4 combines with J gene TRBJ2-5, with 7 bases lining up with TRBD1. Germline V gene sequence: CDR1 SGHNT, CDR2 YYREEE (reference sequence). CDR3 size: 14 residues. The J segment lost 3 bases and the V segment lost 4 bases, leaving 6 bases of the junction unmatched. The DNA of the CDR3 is TGTGCCAGCAGCACGGGACAGCAAGAAGAGACCCAGTACTTC. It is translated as CASSTGQQEETQYF.

The CDR3 here is CSARLPGTGEAFF. The CDR3 DNA reads TGCAGTGCTAGACTCCCGGGGACGGGTGAAGCTTTCTTT. The chain employs TRBV20-1 and TRBJ1-1, with D possibly being TRBD1 (5 bases). The CDR3 loop spans 13 amino acids. With 2 bases removed from V and 7 bases from J, the gap between germline ends came to 14 bases. CDR1 is DFQATT, CDR2 SNEGSKA, per germline (reference sequence).